These T cell receptor beta chains were read from a single sample in a study of cytomegalovirus exposure and HLA in healthy donors. Clones were read by immunoSEQ multiplex PCR, and TCRdb kept only the in-frame ones, dropping some. Of 95,000 to 150,000 clones listed, about four fifths are singletons. Sequenced sample: PBMCs. Receptor source: a woman aged 55-70 years in good health and CMV-seropositive. Both conserved end residues are part of each CDR3. Fields, in order: D gene, V gene, clone size, J gene, CDR3 protein, CDR3 DNA. D genes are given only for firm matches. Some rows have no size entry. The others give once, few or many, or a class for an expanded clone.

TRBD1,TRBV10-2,few,TRBJ1-2,CASSHGQDGYTF,TGCGCCAGCAGTCATGGACAGGACGGCTACACCTTC
TRBD1,TRBV11-2,.,TRBJ1-2,CASSLVDRGYGYTF,TGTGCCAGCAGCTTGGTTGACAGGGGTTATGGCTACACCTTC
.,TRBV11-1,.,TRBJ2-5,CASSSSPRGQETQYF,TGTGCCAGCAGCTCAAGTCCTCGGGGGCAAGAGACCCAGTACTTC
TRBD1,TRBV19,.,TRBJ1-2,CASSTGQGSTNYGYTF,TGTGCCAGTAGTACCGGACAGGGCTCGACTAACTATGGCTACACCTTC
.,TRBV6-5,.,TRBJ1-5,CASRRQENQPQHF,TGTGCCAGCAGGCGACAGGAGAATCAGCCCCAGCATTTT
.,TRBV7-9,.,TRBJ1-5,CASSLGEYNQPQHF,TGTGCCAGCAGCTTAGGGGAGTACAATCAGCCCCAGCATTTT
.,TRBV6-5,.,TRBJ2-7,CASSSGRSYEQYF,TGTGCCAGCAGTTCGGGTCGGTCCTACGAGCAGTACTTC
.,TRBV20-1,.,TRBJ2-7,CSASWHEQYF,TGCAGTGCTAGCTGGCACGAGCAGTACTTC
TRBD1,TRBV2,few,TRBJ2-7,CASRADRGSEYF,TGTGCCAGCAGGGCCGACAGGGGAAGTGAATACTTC
.,TRBV25-1,.,TRBJ1-1,CASSELGQGEAFF,TGTGCCAGCAGTGAATTAGGGCAGGGGGAAGCTTTCTTT
.,TRBV5-1,once,TRBJ2-5,CASSLASQQETQYF,TGCGCCAGCAGCTTGGCGAGTCAACAAGAGACCCAGTACTTC
TRBD1,TRBV29-1,.,TRBJ2-2,CSTTTGANTGELFF,TGCAGTACCACGACAGGGGCGAACACCGGGGAGCTGTTTTTT
.,TRBV7-8,.,TRBJ1-1,CASSHVGPGAFF,TGTGCCAGCAGCCACGTCGGCCCGGGGGCTTTCTTT
TRBD2,TRBV7-2,.,TRBJ2-3,CASSLWAGGGADTQYF,TGTGCCAGCAGCTTATGGGCGGGAGGGGGAGCCGATACGCAGTATTTT
TRBD1,TRBV27,.,TRBJ2-5,CASSRDRETQYF,TGTGCCAGCAGTCGGGACAGGGAGACCCAGTACTTC
TRBD2,TRBV14,.,TRBJ2-1,CASSQGLGRGASYNEQFF,TGTGCCAGCAGCCAAGGGCTAGGGCGGGGGGCCTCCTACAATGAGCAGTTCTTC
TRBD2,TRBV9,.,TRBJ2-3,CASSVRAGGATDTQYF,TGTGCCAGCAGTGTAAGAGCCGGGGGGGCGACAGATACGCAGTATTTT
TRBD1,TRBV30,.,TRBJ1-1,CASDRGAMNTEAFF,TGTGCCTCTGACAGGGGAGCTATGAACACTGAAGCTTTCTTT
.,TRBV7-7,.,TRBJ2-5,CASSFAGARETQYF,TGTGCTAGCAGCTTTGCGGGGGCGAGGGAGACCCAGTACTTC
TRBD2,TRBV30,.,TRBJ2-4,CAWRSPGLAGGQHF,TGTGCCTGGAGGTCCCCTGGGCTAGCGGGGGGGCAGCACTTC
.,TRBV5-1,.,TRBJ1-1,CASSLGQIKTNTEAFF,TGCGCCAGCAGCCTCGGACAGATTAAAACGAACACTGAAGCTTTCTTT
TRBD1,TRBV27,few,TRBJ1-2,CASKGIRDSRFRGYTF,TGTGCCAGCAAGGGGATTCGGGACAGCCGATTTAGGGGCTACACCTTC
TRBD2,TRBV7-2,once,TRBJ2-7,CASSTRGRGGEQYF,TGTGCCAGCAGCACCCGGGGGCGGGGGGGCGAGCAGTACTTC
TRBD1,TRBV2,few,TRBJ2-7,CASDRAYEQYF,TGTGCCAGCGACAGGGCCTACGAGCAGTACTTC
TRBD1,TRBV7-3,.,TRBJ1-6,CASSLTGTGRNSPLHF,TGTGCCAGCAGCTTAACCGGGACAGGGAGAAATTCACCCCTCCACTTT
TRBD2,TRBV4-3,.,TRBJ2-1,CASSLLSPTSGANHEQFF,TGCGCCAGCAGCCTTCTCTCCCCCACTAGCGGGGCTAACCATGAGCAGTTCTTC
.,TRBV11-1,once,TRBJ2-5,CASSLARVDGETQYF,TGTGCCAGCAGCCTGGCCAGGGTGGATGGGGAGACCCAGTACTTC
TRBD2,TRBV11-2,few,TRBJ2-7,CASSSSGTRGLSNEQYF,TGTGCCAGCAGTTCTTCCGGGACTAGGGGCCTCTCGAACGAGCAGTACTTC
TRBD2,TRBV6-6,few,TRBJ2-3,CASGGGASNTDTQYF,TGTGCCAGCGGCGGGGGGGCCTCGAACACAGATACGCAGTATTTT
TRBD2,TRBV9,.,TRBJ2-3,CASSVTLAGPTDTQYF,TGTGCCAGCAGCGTTACACTAGCGGGGCCCACAGATACGCAGTATTTT
.,TRBV19,.,TRBJ1-1,CASSIDGGALTEAFF,TGTGCCAGTAGTATAGATGGGGGGGCGCTCACTGAAGCTTTCTTT
TRBD2,TRBV5-4,.,TRBJ2-7,CASSFLAGASYEQYF,TGTGCCAGCAGCTTCCTAGCGGGAGCCTCCTACGAGCAGTACTTC
TRBD1,TRBV11-2,.,TRBJ2-1,CASSLGGRGQHNEQFF,TGTGCCAGCAGCTTAGGCGGTAGGGGGCAGCACAATGAGCAGTTCTTC
.,TRBV7-9,few,TRBJ1-4,CASSLGTNEKLFF,TGTGCCAGCAGTCTGGGCACTAATGAAAAACTGTTTTTT
TRBD1,TRBV28,.,TRBJ1-4,CASSSRTGSATNEKLFF,TGTGCCAGCAGTTCAAGGACAGGGAGTGCAACTAATGAAAAACTGTTTTTT
.,TRBV18,once,TRBJ1-1,CASSPQSRGAEAFF,TGTGCCAGCTCACCACAGAGTAGGGGCGCTGAAGCTTTCTTT
.,TRBV7-2,few,TRBJ2-1,CASSFTRLTSYNEQFF,TGTGCCAGCAGCTTCACCAGGTTAACCTCCTACAATGAGCAGTTCTTC
TRBD2,TRBV7-2,.,TRBJ2-5,CASSFSSGETQYF,TGTGCCAGCAGCTTCTCTAGCGGAGAGACCCAGTACTTC
.,TRBV29-1,.,TRBJ2-7,CSVVVNTQQYF,TGCAGCGTTGTTGTTAACACGCAGCAGTACTTC
TRBD1,TRBV7-9,.,TRBJ1-1,CASTRTGANTEAFF,TGTGCCAGCACCAGGACAGGGGCCAACACTGAAGCTTTCTTT
.,TRBV9,.,TRBJ2-3,CASSAAEGWADTQYF,TGTGCCAGCAGCGCCGCCGAGGGTTGGGCAGATACGCAGTATTTT
TRBD2,TRBV7-2,.,TRBJ2-5,CASSQQRGQETQYF,TGTGCCAGCAGCCAACAGCGGGGTCAAGAGACCCAGTACTTC
TRBD2,TRBV7-2,.,TRBJ2-2,CASSFGLDTGELFF,TGTGCCAGCAGTTTCGGACTAGACACCGGGGAGCTGTTTTTT
TRBD1,TRBV11-1,.,TRBJ1-6,CASRTGEGNSPLHF,TGTGCCAGCAGGACAGGGGAGGGAAATTCACCCCTCCACTTT
TRBD2,TRBV4-1,few,TRBJ2-1,CASSQETSGGYNEQFF,TGCGCCAGCAGCCAAGAAACTAGCGGGGGTTACAATGAGCAGTTCTTC
TRBD2,TRBV10-3,.,TRBJ2-1,CAISEYGEGRISYNEQFF,TGTGCCATCAGTGAGTACGGGGAGGGGCGTATATCCTACAATGAGCAGTTCTTC
.,TRBV6-1,.,TRBJ1-2,CASSQSTDYGYTF,TGTGCCAGCAGTCAAAGCACCGACTATGGCTACACCTTC
TRBD1,TRBV29-1,.,TRBJ2-5,CSVEDRGLETQYF,TGCAGCGTTGAAGACAGGGGGCTCGAGACCCAGTACTTC